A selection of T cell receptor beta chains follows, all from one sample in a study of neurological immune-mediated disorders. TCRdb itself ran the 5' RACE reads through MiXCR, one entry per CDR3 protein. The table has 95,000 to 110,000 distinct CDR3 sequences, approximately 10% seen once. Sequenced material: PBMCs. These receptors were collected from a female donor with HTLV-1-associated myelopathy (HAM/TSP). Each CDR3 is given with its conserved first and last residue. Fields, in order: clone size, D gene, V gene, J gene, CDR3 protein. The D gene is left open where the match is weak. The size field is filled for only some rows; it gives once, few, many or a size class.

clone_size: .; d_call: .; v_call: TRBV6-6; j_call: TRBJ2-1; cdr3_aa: CASRAGFYHSGSSYNEQFF
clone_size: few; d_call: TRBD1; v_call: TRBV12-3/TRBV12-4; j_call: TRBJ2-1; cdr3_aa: CASSATGKYNEQFF
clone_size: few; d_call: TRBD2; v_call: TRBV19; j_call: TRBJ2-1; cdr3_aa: CASSTGLVKSF
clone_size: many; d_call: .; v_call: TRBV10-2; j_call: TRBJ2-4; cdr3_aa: CASSESKSGGRLAKNIQYF
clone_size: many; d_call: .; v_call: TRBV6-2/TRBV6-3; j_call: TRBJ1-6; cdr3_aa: CASSWTALGDSPLHF
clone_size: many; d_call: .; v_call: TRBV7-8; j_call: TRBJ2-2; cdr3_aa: CASSLGGGADTGELFF
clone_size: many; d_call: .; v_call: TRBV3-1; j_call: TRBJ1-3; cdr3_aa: CASSQGRGASGNTIYF
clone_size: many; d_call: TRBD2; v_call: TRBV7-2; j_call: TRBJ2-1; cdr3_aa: CASSPWLAGAREQFF
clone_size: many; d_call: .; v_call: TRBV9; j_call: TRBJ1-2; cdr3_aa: CASSVVGGLQGYTF
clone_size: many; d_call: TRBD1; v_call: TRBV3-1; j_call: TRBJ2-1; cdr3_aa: CASSQRDRARGEQFF
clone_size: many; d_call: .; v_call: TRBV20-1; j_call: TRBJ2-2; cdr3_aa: CSAAGTNTGELFF
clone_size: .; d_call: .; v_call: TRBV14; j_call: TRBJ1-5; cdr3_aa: CASSRGNQPQHF